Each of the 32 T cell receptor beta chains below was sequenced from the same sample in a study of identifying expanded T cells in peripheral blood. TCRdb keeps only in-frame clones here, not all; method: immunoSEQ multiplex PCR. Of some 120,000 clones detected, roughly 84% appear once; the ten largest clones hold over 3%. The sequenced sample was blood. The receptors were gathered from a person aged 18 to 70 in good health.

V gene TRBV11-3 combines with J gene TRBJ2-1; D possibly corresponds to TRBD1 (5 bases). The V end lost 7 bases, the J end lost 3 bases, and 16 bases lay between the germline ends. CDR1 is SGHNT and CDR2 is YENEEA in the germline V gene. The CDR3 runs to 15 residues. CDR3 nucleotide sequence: TGTGCCAGCACCAGTCAAAAGGGGAACTACAATGAGCAGTTCTTC. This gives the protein CASTSQKGNYNEQFF. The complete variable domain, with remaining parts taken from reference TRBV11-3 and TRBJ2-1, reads EAGVVQSPRYKIIEKKQPVAFWCNPISGHNTLYWYLQNLGQGPELLIRYENEEAVDDSQLPKDRFSAERLKGVDSTLKIQPAELGDSAVYLCASTSQKGNYNEQFFGPGTRLTVL.

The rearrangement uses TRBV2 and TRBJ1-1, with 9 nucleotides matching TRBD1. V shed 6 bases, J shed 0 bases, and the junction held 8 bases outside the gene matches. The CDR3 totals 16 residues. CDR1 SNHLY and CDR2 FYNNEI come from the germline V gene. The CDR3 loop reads CASSQTGGSMNTEAFF. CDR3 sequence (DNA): TGTGCCAGCAGCCAGACAGGGGGATCTATGAACACTGAAGCTTTCTTT. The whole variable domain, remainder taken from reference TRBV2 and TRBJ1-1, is EPEVTQTPSHQVTQMGQEVILRCVPISNHLYFYWYRQILGQKVEFLVSFYNNEISEKSEIFDDQFSVERPDGSNFTLKIRSTKLEDSAMYFCASSQTGGSMNTEAFFGQGTRLTVV.

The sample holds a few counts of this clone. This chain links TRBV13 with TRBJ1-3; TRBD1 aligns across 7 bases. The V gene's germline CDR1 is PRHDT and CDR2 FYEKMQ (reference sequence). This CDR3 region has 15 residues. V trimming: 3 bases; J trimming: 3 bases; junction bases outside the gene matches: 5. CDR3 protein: CASSFRQGGGNTIYF. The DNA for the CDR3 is TGTGCCAGCAGCTTTCGACAGGGAGGTGGAAACACCATATATTTT.

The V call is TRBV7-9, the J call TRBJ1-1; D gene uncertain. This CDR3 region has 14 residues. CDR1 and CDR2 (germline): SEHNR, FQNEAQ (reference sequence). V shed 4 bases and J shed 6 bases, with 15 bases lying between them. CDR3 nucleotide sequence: TGTGCCAGCAGCTCGACACCCCAGATGGCTGAAGCTTTCTTT. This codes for CASSSTPQMAEAFF.

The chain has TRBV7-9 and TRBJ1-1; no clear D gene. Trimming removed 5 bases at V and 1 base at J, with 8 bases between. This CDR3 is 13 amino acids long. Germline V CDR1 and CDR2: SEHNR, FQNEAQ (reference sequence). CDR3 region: CASSPRGNTEAFF. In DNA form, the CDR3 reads TGTGCCAGCAGCCCACGGGGGAACACTGAAGCTTTCTTT. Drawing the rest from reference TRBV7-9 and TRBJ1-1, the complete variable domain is DTGVSQNPRHKITKRGQNVTFRCDPISEHNRLYWYRQTLGQGPEFLTYFQNEAQLEKSRLLSDRFSAERPKGSFSTLEIQRTEQGDSAMYLCASSPRGNTEAFFGQGTRLTVV.

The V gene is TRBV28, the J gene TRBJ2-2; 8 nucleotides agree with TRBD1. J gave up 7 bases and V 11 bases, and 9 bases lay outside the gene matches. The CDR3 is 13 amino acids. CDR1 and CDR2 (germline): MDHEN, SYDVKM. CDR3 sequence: CAGGDRRNGELFF. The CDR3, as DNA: TGTGCCGGCGGGGACAGGAGGAACGGGGAGCTGTTTTTT.

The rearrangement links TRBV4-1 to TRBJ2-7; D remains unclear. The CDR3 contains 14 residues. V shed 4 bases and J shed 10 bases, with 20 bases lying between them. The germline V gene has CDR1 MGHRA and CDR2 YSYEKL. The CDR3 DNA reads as TGCGCCAGCAGCCTCGACCAGACCCCGGTGGGCCAGTACTTC. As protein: CASSLDQTPVGQYF.

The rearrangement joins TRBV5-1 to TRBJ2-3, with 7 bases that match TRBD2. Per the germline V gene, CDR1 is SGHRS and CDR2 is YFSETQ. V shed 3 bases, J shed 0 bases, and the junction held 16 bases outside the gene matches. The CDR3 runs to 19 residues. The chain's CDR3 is CASSSRGDYHRRSTDTQYF. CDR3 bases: TGCGCCAGCAGCTCAAGAGGGGACTATCATCGTAGGAGCACAGATACGCAGTATTTT.

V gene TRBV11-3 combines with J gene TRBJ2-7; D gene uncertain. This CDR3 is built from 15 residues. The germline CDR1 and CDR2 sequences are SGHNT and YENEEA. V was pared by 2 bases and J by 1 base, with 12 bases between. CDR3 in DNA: TGTGCCAGCAGCTTACCAGGAAGTCTGTCCTACGAGCAGTACTTC. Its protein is CASSLPGSLSYEQYF.

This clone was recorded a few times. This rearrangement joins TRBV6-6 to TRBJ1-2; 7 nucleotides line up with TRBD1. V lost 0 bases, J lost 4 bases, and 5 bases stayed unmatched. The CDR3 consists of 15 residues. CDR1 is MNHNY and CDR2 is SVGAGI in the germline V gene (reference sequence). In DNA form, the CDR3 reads TGTGCCAGCAGTTACTCTCCGGGACAGATCTATGGCTACACCTTC. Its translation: CASSYSPGQIYGYTF.

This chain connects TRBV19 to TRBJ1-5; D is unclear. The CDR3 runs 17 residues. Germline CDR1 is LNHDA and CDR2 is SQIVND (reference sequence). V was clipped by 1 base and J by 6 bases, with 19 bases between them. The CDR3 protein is CASSIVVKGLRLQPQHF. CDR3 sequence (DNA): TGTGCCAGTAGTATAGTAGTCAAGGGCCTCAGACTTCAGCCCCAGCATTTT.

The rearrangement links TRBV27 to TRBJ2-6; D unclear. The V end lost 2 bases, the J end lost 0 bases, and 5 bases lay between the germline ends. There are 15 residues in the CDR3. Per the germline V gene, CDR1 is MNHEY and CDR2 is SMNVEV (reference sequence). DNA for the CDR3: TGTGCCAGCAGTTTAAAGGGCTCTGGGGCCAACGTCCTGACTTTC. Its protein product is CASSLKGSGANVLTF. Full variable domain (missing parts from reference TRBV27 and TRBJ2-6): EAQVTQNPRYLITVTGKKLTVTCSQNMNHEYMSWYRQDPGLGLRQIYYSMNVEVTDKGDVPEGYKVSRKEKRNFPLILESPSPNQTSLYFCASSLKGSGANVLTFGAGSRLTVL.

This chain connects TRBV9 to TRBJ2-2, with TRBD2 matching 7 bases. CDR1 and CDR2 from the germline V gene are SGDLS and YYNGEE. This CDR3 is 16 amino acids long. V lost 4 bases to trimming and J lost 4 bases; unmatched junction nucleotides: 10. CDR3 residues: CASSIRLARSTGELFF. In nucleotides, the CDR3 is TGTGCCAGCAGCATCCGACTAGCCCGATCCACCGGGGAGCTGTTTTTT.

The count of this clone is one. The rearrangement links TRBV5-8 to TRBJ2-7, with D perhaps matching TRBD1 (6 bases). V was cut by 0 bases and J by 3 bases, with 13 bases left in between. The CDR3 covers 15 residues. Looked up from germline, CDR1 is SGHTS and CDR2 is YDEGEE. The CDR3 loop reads CASSLDRVGYYEQYF. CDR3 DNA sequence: TGTGCCAGCAGCTTGGACAGGGTGGGTTACTACGAGCAGTACTTC.

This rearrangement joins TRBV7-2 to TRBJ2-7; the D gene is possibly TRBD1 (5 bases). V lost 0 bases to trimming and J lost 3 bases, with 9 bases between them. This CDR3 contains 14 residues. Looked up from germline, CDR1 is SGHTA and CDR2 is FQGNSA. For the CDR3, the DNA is TGTGCCAGCAGCTTAGCGGGGCAGGACTACGAGCAGTACTTC. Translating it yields CASSLAGQDYEQYF.

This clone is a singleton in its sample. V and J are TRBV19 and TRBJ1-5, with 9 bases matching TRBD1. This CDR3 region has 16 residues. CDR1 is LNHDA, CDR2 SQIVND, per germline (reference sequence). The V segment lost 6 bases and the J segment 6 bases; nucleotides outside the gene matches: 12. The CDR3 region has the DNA TGTGCCAGTAGGTATATGGGACAGGGTATATTTCAGCCCCAGCATTTT. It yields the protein CASRYMGQGIFQPQHF. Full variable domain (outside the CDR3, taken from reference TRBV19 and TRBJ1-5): DGGITQSPKYLFRKEGQNVTLSCEQNLNHDAMYWYRQDPGQGLRLIYYSQIVNDFQKGDIAEGYSVSREKKESFPLTVTSAQKNPTAFYLCASRYMGQGIFQPQHFGDGTRLSIL.

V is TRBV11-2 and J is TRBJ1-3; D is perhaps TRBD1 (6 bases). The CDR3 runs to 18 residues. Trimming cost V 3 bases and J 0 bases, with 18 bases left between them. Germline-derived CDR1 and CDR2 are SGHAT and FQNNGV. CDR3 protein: CASSLRGGTSGSGNTIYF. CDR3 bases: TGTGCCAGCAGCTTGCGGGGGGGCACTTCAGGCTCTGGAAACACCATATATTTT.

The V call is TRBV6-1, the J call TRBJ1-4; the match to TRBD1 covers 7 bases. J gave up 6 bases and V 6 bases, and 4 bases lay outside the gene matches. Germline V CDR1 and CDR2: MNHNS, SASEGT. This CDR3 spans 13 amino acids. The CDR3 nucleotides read TGTGCCAGCAGCCGGGACAGAGATGAAAAACTGTTTTTT. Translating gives CASSRDRDEKLFF.

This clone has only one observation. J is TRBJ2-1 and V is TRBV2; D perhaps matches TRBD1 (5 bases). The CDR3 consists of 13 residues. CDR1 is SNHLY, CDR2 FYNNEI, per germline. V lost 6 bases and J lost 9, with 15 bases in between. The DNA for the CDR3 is TGTGCCAGCAGGCAGGGTACCTGGGGTGAGCAGTTCTTC. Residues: CASRQGTWGEQFF.

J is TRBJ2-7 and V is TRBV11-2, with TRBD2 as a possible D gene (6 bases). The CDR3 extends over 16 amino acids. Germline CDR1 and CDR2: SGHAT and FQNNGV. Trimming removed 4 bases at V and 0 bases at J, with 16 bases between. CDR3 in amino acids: CASSSSRDFYSYEQYF. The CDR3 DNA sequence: TGTGCCAGCAGCTCGTCCCGGGACTTTTACTCCTACGAGCAGTACTTC. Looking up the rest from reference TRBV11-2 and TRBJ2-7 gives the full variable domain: EAGVAQSPRYKIIEKRQSVAFWCNPISGHATLYWYQQILGQGPKLLIQFQNNGVVDDSQLPKDRFSAERLKGVDSTLKIQPAKLEDSAVYLCASSSSRDFYSYEQYFGPGTRLTVT.

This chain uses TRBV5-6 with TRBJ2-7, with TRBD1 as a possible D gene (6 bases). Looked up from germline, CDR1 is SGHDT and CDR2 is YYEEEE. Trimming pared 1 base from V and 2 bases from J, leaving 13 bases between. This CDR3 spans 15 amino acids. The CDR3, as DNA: TGTGCCAGCAGCTTGCCCCGACAGGTGCCCTACGAGCAGTACTTC. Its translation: CASSLPRQVPYEQYF.

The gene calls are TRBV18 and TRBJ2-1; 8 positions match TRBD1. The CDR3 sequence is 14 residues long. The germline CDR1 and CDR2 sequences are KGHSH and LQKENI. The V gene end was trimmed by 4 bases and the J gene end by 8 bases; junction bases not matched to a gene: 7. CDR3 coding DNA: TGTGCCAGCTCACGACAGGGGCCCAGGGATGAGCAGTTCTTC. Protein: CASSRQGPRDEQFF.

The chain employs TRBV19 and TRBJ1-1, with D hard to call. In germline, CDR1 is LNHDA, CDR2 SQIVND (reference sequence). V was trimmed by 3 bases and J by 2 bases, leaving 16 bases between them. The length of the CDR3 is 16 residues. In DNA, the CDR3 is TGTGCCAGTAGTATCGGGTCTTGGAGACAAAACACTGAAGCTTTCTTT. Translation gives CASSIGSWRQNTEAFF.

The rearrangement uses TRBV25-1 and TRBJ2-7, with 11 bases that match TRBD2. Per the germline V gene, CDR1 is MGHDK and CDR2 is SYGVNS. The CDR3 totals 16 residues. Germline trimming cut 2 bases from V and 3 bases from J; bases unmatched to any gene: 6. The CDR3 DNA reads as TGTGCCAGCAGTGAAGCTAGCGGGGGGAAGCTCTACGAGCAGTACTTC. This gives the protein CASSEASGGKLYEQYF.

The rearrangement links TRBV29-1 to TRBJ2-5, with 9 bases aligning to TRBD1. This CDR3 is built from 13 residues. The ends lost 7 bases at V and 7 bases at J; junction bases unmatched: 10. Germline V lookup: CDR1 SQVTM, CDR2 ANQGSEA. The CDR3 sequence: CSGTGVTRGTQYF. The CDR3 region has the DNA TGCAGCGGGACAGGGGTTACGCGGGGGACCCAGTACTTC. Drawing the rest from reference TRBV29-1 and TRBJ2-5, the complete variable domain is SAVISQKPSRDICQRGTSLTIQCQVDSQVTMMFWYRQQPGQSLTLIATANQGSEATYESGFVIDKFPISRPNLTFSTLTVSNMSPEDSSIYLCSGTGVTRGTQYFGPGTRLLVL.

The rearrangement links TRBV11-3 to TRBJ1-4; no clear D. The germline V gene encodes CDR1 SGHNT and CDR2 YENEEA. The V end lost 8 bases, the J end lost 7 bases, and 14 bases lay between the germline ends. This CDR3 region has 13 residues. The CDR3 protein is CASERGYGEKLFF. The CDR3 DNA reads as TGTGCCAGCGAACGAGGATATGGTGAAAAACTGTTTTTT.

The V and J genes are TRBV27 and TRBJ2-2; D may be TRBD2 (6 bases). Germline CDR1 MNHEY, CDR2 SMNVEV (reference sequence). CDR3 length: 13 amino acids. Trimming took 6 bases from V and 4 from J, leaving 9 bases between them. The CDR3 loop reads CASSRGFTGELFF. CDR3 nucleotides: TGTGCCAGCAGCCGGGGGTTCACCGGGGAGCTGTTTTTT.

The CDR3 is CASSYSGLAYEQYF. The DNA for the CDR3 is TGTGCCAGCAGTTACTCTGGACTAGCCTACGAGCAGTACTTC. The gene calls are TRBV6-5 and TRBJ2-7, with TRBD2 identical over 7 bases. The CDR3 is made up of 14 amino acids. Germline V lookup: CDR1 MNHEY, CDR2 SVGAGI. V shed 0 bases, J shed 2 bases, and the junction held 1 base outside the gene matches.

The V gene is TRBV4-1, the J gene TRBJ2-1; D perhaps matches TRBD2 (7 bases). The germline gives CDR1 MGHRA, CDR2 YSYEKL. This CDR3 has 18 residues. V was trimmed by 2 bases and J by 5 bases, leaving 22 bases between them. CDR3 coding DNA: TGCGCCAGCAGCCAAAGATTACTTGATTGGGGGGGCGACAATGAGCAGTTCTTC. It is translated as CASSQRLLDWGGDNEQFF.

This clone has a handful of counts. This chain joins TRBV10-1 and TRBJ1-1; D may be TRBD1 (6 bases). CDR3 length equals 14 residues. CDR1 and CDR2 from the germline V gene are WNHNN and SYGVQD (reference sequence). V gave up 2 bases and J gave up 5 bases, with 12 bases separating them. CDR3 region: CASSERTRGTEAFF. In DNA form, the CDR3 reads TGCGCCAGCAGTGAGAGAACCAGGGGTACTGAAGCTTTCTTT.

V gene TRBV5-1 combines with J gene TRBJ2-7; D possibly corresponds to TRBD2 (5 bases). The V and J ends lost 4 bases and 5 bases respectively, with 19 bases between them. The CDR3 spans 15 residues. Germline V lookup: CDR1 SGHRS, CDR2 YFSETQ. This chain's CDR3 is CASSRGGTSGNEQYF. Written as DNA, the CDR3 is TGCGCCAGCAGCAGAGGAGGTACGTCCGGGAACGAGCAGTACTTC.

The CDR3 region is CASSYSVGSLNQPQHF. For the CDR3, the DNA is TGTGCCAGCAGTTACTCGGTAGGCAGTTTAAATCAGCCCCAGCATTTT. The V call is TRBV6-6, the J call TRBJ1-5; D is unclear. CDR1 and CDR2 (germline): MNHNY, SVGAGI (reference sequence). The ends were cut back, 0 bases at V and 4 bases at J, with 13 bases in the middle. This CDR3 spans 16 amino acids.